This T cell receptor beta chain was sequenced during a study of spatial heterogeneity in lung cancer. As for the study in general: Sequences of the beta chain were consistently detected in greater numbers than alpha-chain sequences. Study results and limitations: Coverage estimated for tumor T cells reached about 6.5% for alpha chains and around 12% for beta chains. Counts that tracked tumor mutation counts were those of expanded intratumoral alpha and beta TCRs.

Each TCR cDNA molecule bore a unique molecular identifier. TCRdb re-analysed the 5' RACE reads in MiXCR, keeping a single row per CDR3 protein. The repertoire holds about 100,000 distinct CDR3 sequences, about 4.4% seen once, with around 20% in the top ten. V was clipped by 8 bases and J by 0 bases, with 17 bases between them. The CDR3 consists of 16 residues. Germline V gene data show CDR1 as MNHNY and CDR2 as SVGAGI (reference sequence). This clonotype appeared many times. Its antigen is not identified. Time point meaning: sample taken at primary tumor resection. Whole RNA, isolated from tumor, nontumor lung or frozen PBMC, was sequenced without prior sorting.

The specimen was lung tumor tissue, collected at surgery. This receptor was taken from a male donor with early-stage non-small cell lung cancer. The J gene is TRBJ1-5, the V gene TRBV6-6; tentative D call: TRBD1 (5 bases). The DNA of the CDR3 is TGTGCCAGCCAACACCCGGGGCCGTATAGCAATCAGCCCCAGCATTTT. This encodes CASQHPGPYSNQPQHF.